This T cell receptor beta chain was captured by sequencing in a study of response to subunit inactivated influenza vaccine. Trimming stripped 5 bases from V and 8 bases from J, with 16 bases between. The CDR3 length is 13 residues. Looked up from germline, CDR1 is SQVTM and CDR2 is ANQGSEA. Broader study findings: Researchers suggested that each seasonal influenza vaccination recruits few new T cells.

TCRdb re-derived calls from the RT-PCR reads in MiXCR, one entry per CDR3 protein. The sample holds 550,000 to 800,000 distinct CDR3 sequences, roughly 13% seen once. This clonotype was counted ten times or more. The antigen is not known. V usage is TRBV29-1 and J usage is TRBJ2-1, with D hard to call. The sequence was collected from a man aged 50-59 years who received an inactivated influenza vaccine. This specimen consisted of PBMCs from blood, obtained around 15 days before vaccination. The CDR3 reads CSVRHLQIDEQFF. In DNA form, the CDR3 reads TGCAGCGTTAGACATCTCCAAATAGATGAGCAGTTCTTC.